These T cell receptor beta chains were read from a single sample in a study of T cell responses to AZD1222 COVID-19 vaccine. The assay was immunoSEQ multiplex PCR, and TCRdb's table has in-frame clones only and misses some. The table has over 130,000 clones, roughly 89% seen once; the top ten hold 7.5%. Specimen: peripheral blood, collected 28 days after the second dose of the MenACWY control vaccine. The receptor set was obtained from an adult who received the MenACWY meningococcal vaccine as a control. Both conserved end residues are part of each CDR3. D genes are given only for firm matches. Where a row states a size, it is once, few, many or the class of an expanded clone; other rows omit it.

clone size: -
J gene: TRBJ2-7
V gene: TRBV28
D gene: TRBD1
CDR3 protein: CASSSGQGPYEQYF
CDR3 DNA: TGTGCCAGCAGTTCCGGACAGGGTCCCTACGAGCAGTACTTC

clone size: few
J gene: TRBJ1-2
V gene: TRBV28
D gene: -
CDR3 protein: CASGGYTF
CDR3 DNA: TGTGCCAGCGGGGGCTACACCTTC

clone size: -
J gene: TRBJ2-5
V gene: TRBV20-1
D gene: -
CDR3 protein: CSVEMGTQYF
CDR3 DNA: TGCAGTGTCGAGATGGGGACCCAGTACTTC

clone size: -
J gene: TRBJ2-7
V gene: TRBV10-3
D gene: TRBD1
CDR3 protein: CAISELFGTGAGEQYF
CDR3 DNA: TGTGCCATCAGTGAGTTGTTCGGGACAGGAGCGGGCGAGCAGTACTTC

clone size: -
J gene: TRBJ2-1
V gene: TRBV14
D gene: -
CDR3 protein: CASGQGFGNEQFF
CDR3 DNA: TGTGCCAGCGGCCAGGGGTTTGGCAATGAGCAGTTCTTC

clone size: -
J gene: TRBJ1-5
V gene: TRBV7-2
D gene: -
CDR3 protein: CASSPVPSYSNQPQHF
CDR3 DNA: TGTGCCAGCAGCCCGGTTCCTTCTTATAGCAATCAGCCCCAGCATTTT

clone size: -
J gene: TRBJ1-2
V gene: TRBV9
D gene: TRBD1
CDR3 protein: CASRDHSGTGVLGLDGYTF
CDR3 DNA: TGTGCCAGCAGAGATCATTCCGGGACAGGGGTTCTCGGTTTGGATGGCTACACCTTC

clone size: few
J gene: TRBJ2-1
V gene: TRBV11-1
D gene: -
CDR3 protein: CASSFAGSSYNEQFF
CDR3 DNA: TGTGCCAGCAGCTTCGCAGGTAGCTCCTACAATGAGCAGTTCTTC

clone size: once
J gene: TRBJ1-1
V gene: TRBV11-1
D gene: TRBD1
CDR3 protein: CASLQGTEAFF
CDR3 DNA: TGTGCCAGCCTACAGGGGACTGAAGCTTTCTTT

clone size: once
J gene: TRBJ1-3
V gene: TRBV11-2
D gene: TRBD1
CDR3 protein: CASSSLQGVVSGNTIYF
CDR3 DNA: TGTGCCAGCAGCTCCCTACAGGGGGTTGTCTCTGGAAACACCATATATTTT

clone size: -
J gene: TRBJ1-6
V gene: TRBV3-1/TRBV3-2
D gene: -
CDR3 protein: CASSQNPVYDSPLHF
CDR3 DNA: TGTGCCAGCAGCCAAAACCCAGTTTACGATTCACCCCTCCACTTT

clone size: -
J gene: TRBJ2-1
V gene: TRBV19
D gene: -
CDR3 protein: CASRQPDSYNEQFF
CDR3 DNA: TGTGCCAGTAGACAGCCCGACTCCTACAATGAGCAGTTCTTC

clone size: -
J gene: TRBJ2-5
V gene: TRBV5-1
D gene: TRBD2
CDR3 protein: CASSPAGGRGETQYF
CDR3 DNA: TGCGCCAGCAGCCCCGCGGGGGGCCGGGGGGAGACCCAGTACTTC

clone size: -
J gene: TRBJ2-3
V gene: TRBV28
D gene: -
CDR3 protein: CASTHGGTDTQYF
CDR3 DNA: TGTGCCAGCACCCATGGAGGGACAGATACGCAGTATTTT

clone size: -
J gene: TRBJ2-3
V gene: TRBV10-1
D gene: TRBD2
CDR3 protein: CASSEVLAGVGTDTQYF
CDR3 DNA: TGCGCCAGCAGTGAGGTTCTCGCGGGAGTGGGCACAGATACGCAGTATTTT

clone size: few
J gene: TRBJ1-4
V gene: TRBV5-6
D gene: TRBD1
CDR3 protein: CASSTGQGRGEKLFF
CDR3 DNA: TGTGCCAGCAGCACAGGACAGGGTCGGGGTGAAAAACTGTTTTTT

clone size: -
J gene: TRBJ2-1
V gene: TRBV9
D gene: TRBD2
CDR3 protein: CASSAFPGLAGVEQFF
CDR3 DNA: TGTGCCAGCAGCGCATTTCCGGGACTAGCGGGAGTGGAGCAGTTCTTC

clone size: -
J gene: TRBJ2-7
V gene: TRBV3-1/TRBV3-2
D gene: -
CDR3 protein: CASSQEWVSSYEQYF
CDR3 DNA: TGTGCCAGCAGCCAAGAGTGGGTGAGCTCCTACGAGCAGTACTTC

clone size: -
J gene: TRBJ1-4
V gene: TRBV28
D gene: TRBD1
CDR3 protein: CASSFWTGTNEKLFF
CDR3 DNA: TGTGCCAGCAGTTTTTGGACAGGCACTAATGAAAAACTGTTTTTT

clone size: -
J gene: TRBJ1-1
V gene: TRBV20-1
D gene: -
CDR3 protein: CSATPGFEAFF
CDR3 DNA: TGCAGTGCTACTCCGGGATTCGAAGCTTTCTTT

clone size: -
J gene: TRBJ2-1
V gene: TRBV5-1
D gene: -
CDR3 protein: CASSREGTGVGEQFF
CDR3 DNA: TGCGCCAGCAGCAGGGAGGGTACAGGGGTTGGTGAGCAGTTCTTC